The 26 T cell receptor beta chains given below trace back to one sample, sequenced in a study of T cells in Graves' hyperthyroidism and ophthalmopathy (dated by TCRdb to between 2019 and 2020). The method was multiplex PCR. These reads were obtained on an Illumina HiSeq 2000. Amplification of TCR beta CDR3 regions was carried out from RNA transcripts. The first round of RT-PCR for the TCR CDR3 was performed with the HTBI primer set and the Qiagen OneStep RT-PCR kit. TCRdb reran the public reads through fastp at Q25 and MiXCR, keeping productive beta chains. For every CDR3 protein sequence, its rows merge into one entry that carries the most common genes and DNA. The sample table lists about 400,000 distinct CDR3 sequences, about 15% of them with a count of one. The ten largest make up roughly 19% of the sample. The specimen sequenced was blood. The receptors originated from a woman in her fifties or sixties with Graves' ophthalmopathy.

This clonotype was seen more than once but under ten times. The rearrangement links TRBV3-1 to TRBJ2-1; 12 nucleotides align to TRBD2. The CDR3 has 16 residues. V lost 4 bases to trimming and J lost 3 bases; unmatched junction nucleotides: 4. CDR1 is LGHDT and CDR2 is YNNKEL in the germline V gene (reference sequence). For the CDR3, the DNA is TGTGCCAGCAGCCCCGAGACTAGCGGGGGCTACAATGAGCAGTTCTTC. It is translated as CASSPETSGGYNEQFF.

This clonotype showed up many times. The chain has TRBV6-5 and TRBJ2-3; D gene ambiguous. Between the trimmed V and J ends, which lost 2 bases and 1 base, there was a span of 16 bases. The CDR3 is 17 amino acids. Germline V gives CDR1 MNHEY, CDR2 SVGAGI. CDR3 residues: CASSYPYSVFGTDTQYF. In DNA, the CDR3 is TGTGCCAGCAGTTACCCCTACTCGGTTTTCGGCACAGATACGCAGTATTTT.

The chain links TRBV7-8 to TRBJ2-7, with no clear D. The germline gives CDR1 SGHVS, CDR2 FQNEAQ. The V gene lost 5 bases and the J gene lost 2 bases, with 13 bases spanning the gap. This CDR3 is built from 14 residues. The CDR3 nucleotides read TGTGCCAGCAGCCAACAAACTGGGGCCTACGAGCAGTACTTC. Encoded protein: CASSQQTGAYEQYF. The full variable domain, with the rest looked up from reference TRBV7-8 and TRBJ2-7, is GAGVSQSPRYKVAKRGQDVALRCDPISGHVSLFWYQQALGQGPEFLTYFQNEAQLDKSGLPSDRFFAERPEGSVSTLKIQRTQQEDSAVYLCASSQQTGAYEQYFGPGTRLTVT.

This rearrangement joins TRBV19 to TRBJ1-4; tentatively, D is TRBD1 (6 bases). Germline V gene lookup returns CDR1 LNHDA and CDR2 SQIVND (reference sequence). Trimming pared 3 bases from V and 4 bases from J, leaving 9 bases between. CDR3 length: 14 amino acids. CDR3 residues: CASSIRGGNEKLFF. CDR3 nucleotides: TGTGCCAGTAGTATCAGGGGCGGTAATGAAAAACTGTTTTTT.

This clonotype has a count of ten or more. This chain joins TRBV6-1 and TRBJ2-1; 7 nucleotides line up with TRBD2. Trimming removed 1 base from V and 5 bases from J; junction bases left unmatched: 5. This CDR3 is built from 15 residues. CDR1 is MNHNS, CDR2 SASEGT, per germline. CDR3 bases: TGTGCCAGCAGTGAAGTGGGACTACCCAACAATGAGCAGTTCTTC. Translating gives CASSEVGLPNNEQFF.

This clonotype occurred many times. The V and J genes are TRBV7-2 and TRBJ1-2; no firm D call. The CDR3 covers 14 residues. Germline V gene data show CDR1 as SGHTA and CDR2 as FQGNSA. V was cut by 2 bases and J by 2 bases, with 9 bases left in between. This chain's CDR3 is CASSLLNSNYGYTF. As DNA, the CDR3 is TGTGCCAGCAGCTTATTAAACAGCAACTATGGCTACACCTTC.

This clonotype appeared a few times. V and J are TRBV18 and TRBJ2-2; 11 nucleotides align to TRBD1. The germline CDR1 and CDR2 sequences are KGHSH and LQKENI. This CDR3 comprises 16 residues. With V trimmed by 2 bases and J by 7 bases, 6 bases remained unmatched. CDR3 DNA: TGTGCCAGCTCACCAAGGACAGGGGGCGGAATCGGGGAGCTGTTTTTT. It translates to CASSPRTGGGIGELFF.

The rearrangement uses TRBV3-1 and TRBJ1-3; D ambiguous. This CDR3 spans 15 amino acids. CDR1 LGHDT and CDR2 YNNKEL come from the germline V gene (reference sequence). V shed 1 base and J shed 3 bases, with 10 bases lying between them. In DNA, the CDR3 is TGTGCCAGCAGCCAAGTCGGCGGGTTTGGAAACACCATATATTTT. It encodes CASSQVGGFGNTIYF.

The chain is built from TRBV6-1 and TRBJ2-1, with 8 bases matching TRBD2. Germline-derived CDR1 and CDR2 are MNHNS and SASEGT. The trim removed 7 bases at V and 9 bases at J, leaving 11 bases unmatched. This CDR3 is 14 amino acids long. CDR3: CASIANGRVGEQFF. The CDR3 DNA reads as TGTGCCAGCATAGCTAACGGGAGGGTGGGTGAGCAGTTCTTC.

CDR3: CASSLARVAGANVLTF. The CDR3 DNA follows: TGCGCCAGCAGCTTGGCACGGGTGGCTGGGGCCAACGTCCTGACTTTC. This chain uses TRBV5-1 with TRBJ2-6; D not resolved. V was clipped by 0 bases and J by 2 bases, with 9 bases between them. Germline CDR1 is SGHRS and CDR2 is YFSETQ. There are 16 residues in the CDR3. The full variable domain, completed using reference TRBV5-1 and TRBJ2-6, is KAGVTQTPRYLIKTRGQQVTLSCSPISGHRSVSWYQQTPGQGLQFLFEYFSETQRNKGNFPGRFSGRQFSNSRSEMNVSTLELGDSALYLCASSLARVAGANVLTFGAGSRLTVL.

The rearrangement uses TRBV30 and TRBJ2-1; 10 bases are shared with TRBD2. After removal of 5 bases from V and 10 bases from J, the junction contained 14 bases not matched to a gene. This CDR3 is 15 amino acids long. The germline gives CDR1 GTSNPN, CDR2 SVGIG (reference sequence). The DNA of the CDR3 is TGTGCCTGGGGCTCACCAGCGGGAGGGCCTGGCGAGCAGTTCTTC. Its translation: CAWGSPAGGPGEQFF.

This clonotype was counted at least ten times. CDR3 in DNA: TGTGCCAGCAGCTCCCGGCCCAGGGAATACAATGAGCAGTTCTTC. As protein: CASSSRPREYNEQFF. The chain is built from TRBV11-2 and TRBJ2-1; weak D call: TRBD1 (5 bases). The germline gives CDR1 SGHAT, CDR2 FQNNGV. The CDR3 has 15 amino acids. The V and J ends lost 4 bases and 4 bases respectively, with 14 bases between them.

The chain couples TRBV6-1 to TRBJ2-2; D perhaps matches TRBD2 (5 bases). The CDR3 is made up of 13 amino acids. The V end was cut by 5 bases, the J end by 6 bases, with 10 bases between. Germline-derived CDR1 and CDR2 are MNHNS and SASEGT. The CDR3 region is CASSYGLSGELFF. The DNA for the CDR3 is TGTGCCAGCAGTTATGGACTGTCCGGGGAGCTGTTTTTT.

This clonotype was picked up a small number of times. This chain links TRBV19 with TRBJ2-1; D call uncertain. This CDR3 spans 16 amino acids. Trimming shortened V by 0 bases and J by 1 base, and 10 bases separated the two germline ends. Germline values: CDR1 LNHDA, CDR2 SQIVND (reference sequence). CDR3 residues: CASSIDLVGSYNEQFF. Written as DNA, the CDR3 is TGTGCCAGTAGTATAGATCTGGTCGGTTCCTACAATGAGCAGTTCTTC.

This clonotype was found many times. The chain links TRBV4-2 to TRBJ2-1, with TRBD1 matching 7 bases. This CDR3 has 13 amino acids. The germline V gene encodes CDR1 LGHNA and CDR2 YNFKEQ. The V segment lost 4 bases and the J segment 5 bases; nucleotides outside the gene matches: 2. The CDR3 sequence is CASSPDRDNEQFF. The DNA of the CDR3 is TGTGCCAGCAGCCCAGACAGGGACAATGAGCAGTTCTTC.

The rearrangement links TRBV4-1 to TRBJ2-7, with 13 bases identical to TRBD2. This CDR3 comprises 18 residues. CDR1 and CDR2 from the germline V gene are MGHRA and YSYEKL. The ends lost 1 base at V and 0 bases at J; junction bases unmatched: 6. The CDR3 here is CASSQGVLAGGNSYEQYF. The CDR3 nucleotides are TGCGCCAGCAGCCAAGGAGTACTAGCGGGAGGGAACTCCTACGAGCAGTACTTC.

This clonotype was observed at least ten times. The chain employs TRBV6-1 and TRBJ1-4; 7 bases line up with TRBD1. Germline V gene sequence: CDR1 MNHNS, CDR2 SASEGT. J was trimmed by 8 bases and V by 7 bases; bases with no gene match: 7. The CDR3 length is 13 residues. CDR3 in amino acids: CASTRQGGEKLFF. CDR3 DNA: TGTGCCAGCACCAGACAGGGTGGCGAAAAACTGTTTTTT.

This clonotype was seen a handful of times. The CDR3 reads CASTHPGLAEETQYF. CDR3 DNA: TGTGCCAGCACCCACCCGGGGCTAGCGGAAGAGACCCAGTACTTC. J is TRBJ2-5 and V is TRBV28; 7 bases agree with TRBD2. Germline CDR1 is MDHEN and CDR2 is SYDVKM. V dropped 7 bases and J dropped 3; count of bases not matched to a gene: 11. CDR3 size: 15 residues. The full variable domain, completed using reference TRBV28 and TRBJ2-5, is DVKVTQSSRYLVKRTGEKVFLECVQDMDHENMFWYRQDPGLGLRLIYFSYDVKMKEKGDIPEGYSVSREKKERFSLILESASTNQTSMYLCASTHPGLAEETQYFGPGTRLLVL.

In this sample, this clonotype turned up many times. J is TRBJ2-5 and V is TRBV2; 10 nucleotides line up with TRBD1. CDR3 size: 13 residues. V gave up 6 bases and J gave up 6 bases; unmatched junction bases: 4. Germline assignment: CDR1 SNHLY and CDR2 FYNNEI. The CDR3 bases are TGTGCCAGCAGGGACAGGGGGGGACAGACCCAGTACTTC. Its translation: CASRDRGGQTQYF.

This clonotype was counted ten times or more. The chain couples TRBV2 to TRBJ2-1; 12 bases fit TRBD2. The trim removed 6 bases at V and 7 bases at J, leaving 4 bases unmatched. The CDR3 is 14 residues long. Per germline, CDR1 SNHLY and CDR2 FYNNEI. The DNA for the CDR3 is TGTGCCAGCAGAGGGACTAGCGGGCGAAATGAGCAGTTCTTC. Its protein product is CASRGTSGRNEQFF. The full variable domain, completed using reference TRBV2 and TRBJ2-1, is EPEVTQTPSHQVTQMGQEVILRCVPISNHLYFYWYRQILGQKVEFLVSFYNNEISEKSEIFDDQFSVERPDGSNFTLKIRSTKLEDSAMYFCASRGTSGRNEQFFGPGTRLTVL.

Ten or more counts support this clonotype. The chain links TRBV7-3 to TRBJ2-3; D perhaps matches TRBD1 (6 bases). V lost 4 bases and J 3 bases, leaving 17 bases between the germline ends. The CDR3 covers 16 residues. CDR1 is SGHTA and CDR2 is FQGTGA in the germline V gene. CDR3 sequence reads: CASSSHPGTHTDTQYF. The CDR3 region has the DNA TGTGCCAGCAGCTCCCACCCCGGGACACATACAGATACGCAGTATTTT.

The gene calls are TRBV12-3 or TRBV12-4 and TRBJ1-6, with D unclear. There are 15 residues in the CDR3. V lost 7 bases, J lost 10 bases, and 20 bases lay in between. The CDR3 reads CASNFPAYIGSPLHF. The CDR3 DNA reads as TGTGCCAGCAATTTCCCCGCCTACATTGGATCACCCCTCCACTTT.

Turning to this clonotype: This sequence may be a read error, since a much larger clone differs from it by one base. This sequence joins TRBV5-5 and TRBJ2-1; D is uncertain. Looked up from germline, CDR1 is SGHKS and CDR2 is YYEKEE (reference sequence). The CDR3 is 13 amino acids. The CDR3 protein is CAGSLVGYNEQFF. The CDR3 nucleotides are TGTGCCGGCAGCTTGGTCGGCTACAATGAGCAGTTCTTC.

A few counts support this clonotype. The rearrangement joins TRBV20-1 to TRBJ2-1; TRBD2 matches 7 bases. This CDR3 contains 15 residues. The junction had 13 bases not matched to a gene; V was cut back by 6 bases and J by 5 bases. CDR1 is DFQATT and CDR2 is SNEGSKA in the germline V gene (reference sequence). The CDR3 here is CSAALGLVTNNEQFF. For the CDR3, the DNA is TGCAGTGCCGCACTTGGACTAGTCACCAACAATGAGCAGTTCTTC.

This clonotype was picked up many times. The chain carries TRBV7-3 and TRBJ2-7, with D perhaps TRBD2 (7 bases). The V gene's germline CDR1 is SGHTA and CDR2 FQGTGA. CDR3 length equals 15 residues. Trimming cost V 3 bases and J 6 bases, with 18 bases left between them. CDR3 sequence (DNA): TGTGCCAGCAGCTTGATCGCGGGGGCTTCGAGCGAGCAGTACTTC. Amino acid sequence: CASSLIAGASSEQYF.

This clonotype has just a few counts. The chain links TRBV5-1 to TRBJ1-3; the D gene is possibly TRBD1 (5 bases). The CDR3 runs to 16 residues. CDR1 is SGHRS and CDR2 is YFSETQ in the germline V gene. Trimming stripped 0 bases from V and 2 bases from J, with 12 bases between. The CDR3 DNA is TGCGCCAGCAGCTTGGGCCCGTCGGGGGCTGGAAACACCATATATTTT. Its protein is CASSLGPSGAGNTIYF.